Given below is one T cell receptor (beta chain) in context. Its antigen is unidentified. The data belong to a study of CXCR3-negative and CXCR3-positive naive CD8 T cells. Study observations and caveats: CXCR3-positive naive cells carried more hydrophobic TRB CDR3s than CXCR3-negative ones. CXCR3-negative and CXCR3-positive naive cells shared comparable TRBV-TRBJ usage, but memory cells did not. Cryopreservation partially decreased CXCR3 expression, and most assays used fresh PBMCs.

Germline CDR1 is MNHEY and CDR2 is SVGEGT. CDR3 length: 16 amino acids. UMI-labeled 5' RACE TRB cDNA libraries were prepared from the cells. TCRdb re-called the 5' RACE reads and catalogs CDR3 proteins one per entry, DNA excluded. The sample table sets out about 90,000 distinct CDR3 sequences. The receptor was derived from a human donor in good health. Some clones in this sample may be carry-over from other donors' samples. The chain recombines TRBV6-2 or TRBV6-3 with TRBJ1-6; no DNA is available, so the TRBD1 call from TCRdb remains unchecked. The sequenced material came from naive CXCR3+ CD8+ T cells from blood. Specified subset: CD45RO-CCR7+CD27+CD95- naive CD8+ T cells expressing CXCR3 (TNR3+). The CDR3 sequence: CASSTPGQGDNSPLHF.